These 21 T cell receptor beta chains originate from one sample sequenced in a study of blood T cell repertoires in COVID-19. Clones were sequenced by immunoSEQ multiplex PCR, and TCRdb holds only the in-frame ones, with some missing. The sample gives about 320,000 clones, almost 85% of which show up once; around 7.8% is in the top ten. The sample was peripheral blood. Every receptor here comes from a human donor in a cohort sampled during active COVID-19.

This chain connects TRBV7-9 to TRBJ2-2; 9 positions agree with TRBD2. J was trimmed by 1 base and V by 0 bases; bases with no gene match: 9. The CDR3 has 19 amino acids. The germline V gene has CDR1 SEHNR and CDR2 FQNEAQ (reference sequence). The CDR3 nucleotides read TGTGCCAGCAGCTTAGCTTATTATTTAGCGGGGGAGAACACCGGGGAGCTGTTTTTT. Amino acids: CASSLAYYLAGENTGELFF.

The chain carries TRBV12-3 or TRBV12-4 and TRBJ1-1, with a tentative D call TRBD1 (6 bases). The CDR3 consists of 13 residues. Trimming took 6 bases from V and 5 from J, leaving 13 bases between them. In DNA form, the CDR3 reads TGTGCCAGCAGGGGGGACATCCAAACTGAAGCTTTCTTT. Protein product: CASRGDIQTEAFF.

The genes are TRBV18 and TRBJ1-2, with 10 bases that match TRBD1. This CDR3 contains 15 residues. V dropped 5 bases and J dropped 3; count of bases not matched to a gene: 6. Germline V gives CDR1 KGHSH, CDR2 LQKENI. The CDR3 coding sequence is TGTGCCAGCTCAGACCCCGGACAGGGGGACTATGGCTACACCTTC. This encodes CASSDPGQGDYGYTF.

The chain carries TRBV13 and TRBJ1-2; 8 bases agree with TRBD1. Germline assignment: CDR1 PRHDT and CDR2 FYEKMQ (reference sequence). The J segment lost 4 bases and the V segment lost 5 bases, leaving 6 bases of the junction unmatched. CDR3 length: 14 amino acids. CDR3 in DNA: TGTGCCAGCAGCCTGGCCAGGGGGCTCTATGGCTACACCTTC. Translated: CASSLARGLYGYTF.

The chain carries TRBV12-3 or TRBV12-4 and TRBJ2-1, with D unresolved. This CDR3 is 13 amino acids long. Trimming took 2 bases from V and 4 from J, leaving 6 bases between them. DNA for the CDR3: TGTGCCAGCAGTTTAACTGGTTACAATGAGCAGTTCTTC. This sequence encodes CASSLTGYNEQFF.

This clone was recorded only once. The chain carries TRBV9 and TRBJ2-3, with TRBD2 matching 9 bases. CDR1 SGDLS and CDR2 YYNGEE come from the germline V gene. V shed 4 bases and J 1 base; nucleotides not matched to a gene: 7. This CDR3 contains 16 residues. The CDR3 region has the DNA TGTGCCAGCAGCCTCTTAGCGGGGGCCCGCACAGATACGCAGTATTTT. Translation: CASSLLAGARTDTQYF.

This clone was seen just once. This chain joins TRBV11-2 and TRBJ1-4, with D uncertain. The V gene's germline CDR1 is SGHAT and CDR2 FQNNGV. The CDR3 sequence is 14 residues long. V was trimmed by 5 bases and J by 5 bases, leaving 12 bases between them. The CDR3 sequence: CASSRERLNEKLFF. CDR3 bases: TGTGCCAGCAGCCGCGAACGACTGAATGAAAAACTGTTTTTT.

The chain employs TRBV12-3 or TRBV12-4 and TRBJ2-7; 10 bases are shared with TRBD1. The CDR3 has 13 amino acids. After removal of 8 bases from V and 3 bases from J, the junction contained 4 bases not matched to a gene. This CDR3 reads CASRDRGLYEQYF. The CDR3 region has the DNA TGTGCCAGCCGGGACAGGGGACTCTACGAGCAGTACTTC.

This clone has just one count. The V and J genes are TRBV7-3 and TRBJ1-6, with a possible D match to TRBD1 (6 bases). Germline CDR1 reads SGHTA; CDR2 reads FQGTGA. The ends were cut back, 6 bases at V and 7 bases at J, with 22 bases in the middle. This CDR3 comprises 17 residues. The CDR3 sequence: CASRYVDQGNGNSPLHF. CDR3 sequence (DNA): TGTGCCAGCAGATATGTCGATCAGGGGAACGGGAATTCACCCCTCCACTTT.

The chain links TRBV19 to TRBJ1-1; a possible D gene is TRBD1 (6 bases). Trimming cost V 2 bases and J 2 bases, with 15 bases left between them. The CDR3 spans 16 residues. Germline V gives CDR1 LNHDA, CDR2 SQIVND (reference sequence). The CDR3, as DNA: TGTGCCAGTAGTATAAGCTCAGGGGTATTCAACACTGAAGCTTTCTTT. It is translated as CASSISSGVFNTEAFF.

The chain uses TRBV5-8 and TRBJ2-1; weak D call: TRBD1 (6 bases). CDR1 is SGHTS, CDR2 YDEGEE, per germline. The CDR3 is 15 amino acids. V was shortened by 0 bases and J by 2 bases, with 9 bases between the two germline ends. The CDR3 DNA is TGTGCCAGCAGCTTGGGAGGGGACACCTACAATGAGCAGTTCTTC. As protein: CASSLGGDTYNEQFF.

To note about this clone: Germline and junction disagree at one end, which may indicate a read error. The V gene is TRBV6-6, the J gene TRBJ1-2; 8 positions agree with TRBD1. This CDR3 comprises 12 residues. Germline CDR1 reads MNHNY; CDR2 reads SVGAGI (reference sequence). The CDR3 region is CASSSPGQGMSF. CDR3 nucleotide sequence: TGTGCCAGCAGTTCTCCTGGACAGGGTATGAGCTTC.

This clone was counted once. The rearrangement uses TRBV15 and TRBJ2-7, with D tentatively TRBD1 (6 bases). The CDR3 spans 16 residues. Germline V gene sequence: CDR1 LNHNV, CDR2 YYDKDF (reference sequence). The germline V and J ends were trimmed by 2 bases and 2 bases, with 16 bases remaining between them. The CDR3 coding sequence is TGTGCCACCAGCAGACCCGGGACAACAAAAACCTACGAGCAGTACTTC. Encoded protein: CATSRPGTTKTYEQYF.

This clone was counted a single time. The CDR3 loop is CASSYDGASNEKLFF. The CDR3 DNA follows: TGTGCCAGCAGTTACGATGGGGCCTCTAATGAAAAACTGTTTTTT. The chain employs TRBV6-5 and TRBJ1-4; TRBD1 might be the D (5 bases). Germline V gene sequence: CDR1 MNHEY, CDR2 SVGAGI. The CDR3 is made up of 15 amino acids. V was cut by 2 bases and J by 3 bases, with 10 bases left in between.

V and J are TRBV7-3 and TRBJ2-1; 15 bases match TRBD2. This CDR3 spans 17 amino acids. The germline V gene has CDR1 SGHTA and CDR2 FQGTGA. The J segment lost 4 bases and the V segment lost 4 bases, leaving 5 bases of the junction unmatched. The CDR3 DNA sequence: TGTGCCAGCAGCTCCAAGGGACTAGCGGGGGGATACAATGAGCAGTTCTTC. Protein sequence: CASSSKGLAGGYNEQFF.

This rearrangement joins TRBV5-6 to TRBJ2-3; D might be TRBD1 (7 bases). V dropped 2 bases and J dropped 5 bases, with 12 bases sitting between them. The V gene's germline CDR1 is SGHDT and CDR2 YYEEEE. The CDR3 is made up of 14 amino acids. The CDR3 is CASSFRGAVDTQYF. CDR3 sequence (DNA): TGTGCCAGCAGCTTCAGGGGGGCAGTAGATACGCAGTATTTT.

The rearrangement joins TRBV6-2 or TRBV6-3 to TRBJ2-7, with a possible D match to TRBD2 (5 bases). V lost 5 bases and J 3 bases, leaving 11 bases between the germline ends. Germline loops: CDR1 MNHEY, CDR2 SVGEGT. The CDR3 runs to 13 residues. The CDR3 coding sequence is TGTGCCAGCAGTGAGCGGATTCACTACGAGCAGTACTTC. Protein: CASSERIHYEQYF.

V gene TRBV7-2 combines with J gene TRBJ2-3; D uncertain. V was cut by 5 bases and J by 2 bases, with 14 bases left in between. The CDR3 spans 15 residues. The germline CDR1 and CDR2 sequences are SGHTA and FQGNSA. In DNA form, the CDR3 reads TGTGCCAGCAGCCTCTATTCGGTAGACACAGATACGCAGTATTTT. Its translation is CASSLYSVDTDTQYF.

The V call is TRBV7-9, the J call TRBJ2-5; TRBD2 might be the D (5 bases). The CDR3 has 14 amino acids. From germline, CDR1 is SEHNR and CDR2 FQNEAQ (reference sequence). V dropped 5 bases and J dropped 7 bases, with 17 bases sitting between them. The DNA of the CDR3 is TGTGCCAGCAGCCACGGACTCGGTGTGGGGACCCAGTACTTC. It codes for CASSHGLGVGTQYF.

A few counts support this clone. V usage is TRBV12-3 or TRBV12-4 and J usage is TRBJ1-2, with 10 bases aligning to TRBD1. This CDR3 has 13 amino acids. Trimming at V came to 6 bases and at J to 7 bases, leaving 5 bases not matched to a gene. The DNA of the CDR3 is TGTGCCAGCAGCCTGACAGGGGGCGGTGGCTACACCTTC. Protein: CASSLTGGGGYTF.

The chain recombines TRBV7-3 with TRBJ2-3, with 10 bases aligning to TRBD2. CDR3 length: 16 residues. The germline V gene encodes CDR1 SGHTA and CDR2 FQGTGA. Trimming took 5 bases from V and 6 from J; bases not matched to a gene: 11. The CDR3 DNA follows: TGTGCCAGCAGCCTCCGCTCAGCGGGGGGGCAGGATACGCAGTATTTT. This encodes CASSLRSAGGQDTQYF.